Listed below are T cell receptor beta chains from one sample, sequenced in a study of blood T cell repertoires in COVID-19. Generated by immunoSEQ multiplex PCR, the TCRdb table keeps only in-frame clones and is missing some. The sample yields approximately 260,000 clones, 87% seen once. Sequenced: peripheral blood. The receptors come from a man between 60 and 70 years old who had recovered from COVID-19. Both conserved end residues are part of each CDR3. The order of the fields is D gene, clone size, J gene, V gene, CDR3 protein, CDR3 DNA. D genes are given only for firm matches. Where a row states a size, it is once, few, many or the class of an expanded clone; other rows omit it.

D: .
size: .
J: TRBJ2-2
V: TRBV7-2
CDR3: CASSLQTATGELFF
DNA: TGTGCCAGCAGCTTACAGACAGCCACCGGGGAGCTGTTTTTT

D: .
size: .
J: TRBJ2-1
V: TRBV27
CDR3: CASSLNRGVSYNEQFF
DNA: TGTGCCAGCAGTTTAAACCGCGGGGTCTCCTACAATGAGCAGTTCTTC

D: TRBD2
size: once
J: TRBJ2-5
V: TRBV7-6
CDR3: CASSSPLLAGVETQYF
DNA: TGTGCCAGCAGCTCCCCCCTACTAGCGGGGGTAGAGACCCAGTACTTC

D: TRBD2
size: .
J: TRBJ2-5
V: TRBV5-1
CDR3: CASSLDPLGAGGPQETQYF
DNA: TGCGCCAGCAGCTTGGACCCCTTGGGAGCGGGGGGCCCCCAAGAGACCCAGTACTTC

D: TRBD2
size: .
J: TRBJ2-3
V: TRBV19
CDR3: CASSLRTSGNTDTQYF
DNA: TGTGCCAGTAGTCTAAGGACTAGCGGTAACACAGATACGCAGTATTTT

D: .
size: .
J: TRBJ2-2
V: TRBV6-2/TRBV6-3
CDR3: CASSGTPNTGELFF
DNA: TGTGCCAGCAGTGGGACACCAAACACCGGGGAGCTGTTTTTT

D: TRBD1
size: .
J: TRBJ1-2
V: TRBV19
CDR3: CASSWDRGDYGYTF
DNA: TGTGCCAGTAGTTGGGACAGGGGCGACTATGGCTACACCTTC

D: .
size: .
J: TRBJ2-7
V: TRBV7-2
CDR3: CASSFLRSEQYF
DNA: TGTGCCAGCAGCTTCTTGAGGTCCGAGCAGTACTTC

D: .
size: .
J: TRBJ1-1
V: TRBV28
CDR3: CASSLVQGNTEAFF
DNA: TGTGCCAGCAGTTTAGTTCAGGGCAACACTGAAGCTTTCTTT

D: TRBD2
size: .
J: TRBJ2-1
V: TRBV5-1
CDR3: CASVAGGRYNEQFF
DNA: TGCGCCAGCGTAGCGGGGGGGCGGTACAATGAGCAGTTCTTC

D: TRBD1
size: .
J: TRBJ1-6
V: TRBV5-1
CDR3: CASSLVGQASYNSPLHF
DNA: TGCGCCAGCAGCTTGGTGGGACAGGCGTCCTATAATTCACCCCTCCACTTT

D: .
size: .
J: TRBJ1-6
V: TRBV3-1/TRBV3-2
CDR3: CASSQTGGSALHF
DNA: TGTGCCAGCAGCCAAACCGGAGGATCGGCCCTCCACTTT

D: .
size: .
J: TRBJ2-5
V: TRBV19
CDR3: CASSAPRGGQETQYF
DNA: TGTGCCAGTAGTGCACCCAGGGGTGGACAAGAGACCCAGTACTTC

D: TRBD1
size: .
J: TRBJ2-2
V: TRBV24-1
CDR3: CATSRQGADGELFF
DNA: TGTGCCACCAGCAGACAGGGGGCTGACGGGGAGCTGTTTTTT

D: TRBD1
size: once
J: TRBJ1-3
V: TRBV11-2
CDR3: CASSRSGGDSGNTIYF
DNA: TGTGCCAGCAGCCGATCAGGGGGAGACTCTGGAAACACCATATATTTT

D: .
size: .
J: TRBJ1-1
V: TRBV3-1/TRBV3-2
CDR3: CASSRRESNTEAFF
DNA: TGTGCCAGCAGCCGCCGGGAATCCAACACTGAAGCTTTCTTT

D: .
size: few
J: TRBJ1-1
V: TRBV18
CDR3: CASSPGPYTEAFF
DNA: TGTGCCAGCTCACCTGGCCCCTACACTGAAGCTTTCTTT

D: TRBD1
size: .
J: TRBJ2-1
V: TRBV30
CDR3: CAFLGTAYNEQFF
DNA: TGTGCCTTTCTCGGGACAGCCTACAATGAGCAGTTCTTC

D: .
size: once
J: TRBJ2-7
V: TRBV7-2
CDR3: CASSRTGVFTYEQYF
DNA: TGTGCCAGCAGCCGGACGGGGGTCTTTACCTACGAGCAGTACTTC

D: .
size: .
J: TRBJ2-2
V: TRBV11-3
CDR3: CASSLGPGDTGELFF
DNA: TGTGCCAGCAGCTTAGGCCCGGGGGACACCGGGGAGCTGTTTTTT

D: TRBD1
size: .
J: TRBJ2-3
V: TRBV28
CDR3: CASSSTGGTDTQYF
DNA: TGTGCCAGCAGCTCGACAGGGGGCACAGATACGCAGTATTTT

D: TRBD2
size: .
J: TRBJ2-2
V: TRBV5-1
CDR3: CASSGGGALRELFF
DNA: TGCGCCAGCAGCGGCGGGGGGGCCCTTAGGGAGCTGTTTTTT

D: .
size: once
J: TRBJ1-3
V: TRBV5-1
CDR3: CASSPTGQRSGNTIYF
DNA: TGCGCCAGCAGCCCGACTGGTCAGCGCTCTGGAAACACCATATATTTT

D: TRBD1
size: .
J: TRBJ2-3
V: TRBV18
CDR3: CASSPSTPGQGRSDTQYF
DNA: TGTGCCAGCTCACCCAGCACTCCGGGACAGGGTAGGTCAGATACGCAGTATTTT

D: .
size: .
J: TRBJ1-5
V: TRBV10-3
CDR3: CAISEVGARGNQPQHF
DNA: TGTGCCATCAGTGAAGTGGGGGCTAGAGGCAATCAGCCCCAGCATTTT

D: .
size: .
J: TRBJ2-2
V: TRBV5-1
CDR3: CASSLFVGQNTGELFF
DNA: TGCGCCAGCAGCTTGTTTGTAGGACAAAACACCGGGGAGCTGTTTTTT

D: .
size: .
J: TRBJ1-6
V: TRBV5-8
CDR3: CASSPAWGETGNSPLHF
DNA: TGTGCCAGCAGCCCGGCGTGGGGGGAGACGGGAAATTCACCCCTCCACTTT

D: .
size: .
J: TRBJ1-3
V: TRBV19
CDR3: CASSMPTVRSGNTIYF
DNA: TGTGCCAGTAGTATGCCGACAGTCCGCTCTGGAAACACCATATATTTT

D: .
size: .
J: TRBJ2-3
V: TRBV5-8
CDR3: CANQQGVGTDTQYF
DNA: TGTGCCAACCAGCAAGGGGTCGGCACAGATACGCAGTATTTT

D: .
size: .
J: TRBJ1-1
V: TRBV7-2
CDR3: CASSLSLIAFF
DNA: TGTGCCAGCAGCTTAAGCCTGATAGCTTTCTTT

D: TRBD1
size: .
J: TRBJ2-1
V: TRBV24-1
CDR3: CATSDYRGSSYNEQFF
DNA: TGTGCCACCAGTGACTACAGGGGGAGCTCCTACAATGAGCAGTTCTTC

D: .
size: .
J: TRBJ1-5
V: TRBV18
CDR3: CASSHGNRPSNQPQHF
DNA: TGTGCCAGCTCACACGGGAACAGACCAAGCAATCAGCCCCAGCATTTT

D: TRBD1
size: .
J: TRBJ1-2
V: TRBV7-8
CDR3: CASSWKQGALGYGYTF
DNA: TGTGCCAGCAGCTGGAAACAGGGGGCGCTTGGCTATGGCTACACCTTC

D: .
size: .
J: TRBJ1-1
V: TRBV6-5
CDR3: CASSYPGAAEAFF
DNA: TGTGCCAGCAGTTACCCAGGGGCAGCTGAAGCTTTCTTT

D: .
size: once
J: TRBJ2-1
V: TRBV7-9
CDR3: CASSLLGGAIYNEQFF
DNA: TGTGCCAGCAGCTTATTAGGGGGGGCAATTTACAATGAGCAGTTCTTC

D: TRBD2
size: .
J: TRBJ2-6
V: TRBV4-2
CDR3: CASGKNGGSGANVLTF
DNA: TGTGCCAGCGGCAAAAACGGGGGGTCTGGGGCCAACGTCCTGACTTTC

D: .
size: .
J: TRBJ2-1
V: TRBV12-3/TRBV12-4
CDR3: CASAPLPNEQFF
DNA: TGTGCCAGCGCTCCCCTACCGAATGAGCAGTTCTTC

D: .
size: .
J: TRBJ2-3
V: TRBV30
CDR3: CAWKSWGPTDTQYF
DNA: TGTGCCTGGAAATCCTGGGGCCCCACAGATACGCAGTATTTT